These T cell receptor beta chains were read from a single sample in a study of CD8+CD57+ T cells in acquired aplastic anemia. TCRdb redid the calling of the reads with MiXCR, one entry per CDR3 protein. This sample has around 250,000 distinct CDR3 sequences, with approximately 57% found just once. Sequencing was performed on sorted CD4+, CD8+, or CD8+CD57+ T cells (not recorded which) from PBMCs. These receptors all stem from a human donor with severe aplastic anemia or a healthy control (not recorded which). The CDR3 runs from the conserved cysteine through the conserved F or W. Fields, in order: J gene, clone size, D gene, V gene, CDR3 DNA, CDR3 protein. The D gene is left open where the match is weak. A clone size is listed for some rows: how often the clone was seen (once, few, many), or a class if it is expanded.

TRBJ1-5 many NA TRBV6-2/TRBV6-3 TGTGCCAGCAGTGACCCGGCAGGGGTGAGCAATCAGCCCCAGCATTTT CASSDPAGVSNQPQHF
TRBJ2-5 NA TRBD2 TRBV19 TGTGCCAGTACCCCACTAGCGGGGGGCCGGGAGACCCAGTACTTC CASTPLAGGRETQYF
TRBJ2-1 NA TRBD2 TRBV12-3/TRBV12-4 TGTGCCAGCAGGGGAACCGGACTAGCAGCTTACAATGAGCAGTTCTTC CASRGTGLAAYNEQFF
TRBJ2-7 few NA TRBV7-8 TGTGCCAGCAGCTTAGGTTCGGGGGACCGCTACGAGCAGTACTTC CASSLGSGDRYEQYF
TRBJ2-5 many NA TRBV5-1 TGCGCCAGCAGCTGGACCAAAGAGACCCAGTACTTC CASSWTKETQYF
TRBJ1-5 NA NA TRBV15 TGTGCCACCAGCAGAGAAGGTTATCAGCCCCAGCATTTT CATSREGYQPQHF
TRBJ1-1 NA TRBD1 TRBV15 TGTGCCACCAGCAGAGACGGGACAGAGGTAGGGACTGAAGCTTTCTTT CATSRDGTEVGTEAFF
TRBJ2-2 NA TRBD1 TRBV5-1 TGCGCCAGCAGCAGGGGACAGGGGGGTTCTGGGGAGCTGTTTTTT CASSRGQGGSGELFF
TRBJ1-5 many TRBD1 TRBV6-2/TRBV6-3 TGTGCCACAAAGGACAGGAACTCTTTTAATCAGCCCCAGCATTTT CATKDRNSFNQPQHF
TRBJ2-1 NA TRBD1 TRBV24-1 TGTGCCACCAGTGATCAAGGACAGGGTACTTACAATGAGCAGTTCTTC CATSDQGQGTYNEQFF
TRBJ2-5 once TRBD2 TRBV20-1 TGCAGAGCGGGAGCAGAGACCCAGTACTTC CRAGAETQYF
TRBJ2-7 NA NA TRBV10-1 TGCGCCAGCAGTTACTTCCCTAGCTCCTACGAGCGGTACTTC CASSYFPSSYERYF
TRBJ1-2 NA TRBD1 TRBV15 TGTGCCACCAGCAGCCAAGATCGCAGGGGGGGGGGCTACACCTTC CATSSQDRRGGGYTF
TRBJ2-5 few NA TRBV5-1 TGCGCCAGCAGCTTGGAAGGCAGGCCAGAGACCCAGTACTTC CASSLEGRPETQYF
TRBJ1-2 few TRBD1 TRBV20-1 TGCAGTGCTAGAGGGGACAGCAACTATGGCTACACCTTC CSARGDSNYGYTF
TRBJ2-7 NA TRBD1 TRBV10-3 TGTGCCATCACTCTCCGACAGGGTGCGGACGAGCAGTACTTC CAITLRQGADEQYF
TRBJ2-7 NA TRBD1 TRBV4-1 TGCGCCAGCAGCCAAGGTGGCGGACAGGGGTACGAGCAGTACTTC CASSQGGGQGYEQYF
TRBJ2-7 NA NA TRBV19 TGTGCCAGTAGACCACAAGACGGTACCTACGAGCAGTACTTC CASRPQDGTYEQYF
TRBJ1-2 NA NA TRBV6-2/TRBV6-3 TGTGCCAGCAGGCAGGGAACGAACTATGGCTACACCTTC CASRQGTNYGYTF
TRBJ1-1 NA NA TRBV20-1 TGCAGTGCCAGCTCACCACCCCGAGTGCTAAGGAACACTGAAGCTTTCTTT CSASSPPRVLRNTEAFF
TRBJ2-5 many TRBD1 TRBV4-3 TGCGCCAGCAGCCTCGGGACAGGGGGCCGGGAGACCCAGTACTTC CASSLGTGGRETQYF
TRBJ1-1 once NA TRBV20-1 TGCAGTGCTAGACCAGGGGCTGAAGCTTTCTTT CSARPGAEAFF
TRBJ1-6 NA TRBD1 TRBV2 TGTGCCAGCATGGGGGGACAGGGAAATTCACCCCTCCACTTT CASMGGQGNSPLHF
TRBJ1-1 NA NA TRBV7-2 TGTGCCAGCAGCCTCCTCGGGGGAGGAAACACTGAAGCTTTCTTT CASSLLGGGNTEAFF
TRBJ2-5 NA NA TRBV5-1 TGCGCCAGCAGCATTTCACACAGGGGGGGGACCCAGTACTTC CASSISHRGGTQYF
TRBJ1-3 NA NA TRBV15 TGTGCCACCAGCAGAGAACGGGGATCTGGAAACACCATATATTTT CATSRERGSGNTIYF
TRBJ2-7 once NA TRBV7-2 TGTGCCAGGGAGACTGAATACGAGCAGTACTTC CARETEYEQYF
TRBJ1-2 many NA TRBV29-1 TGCAGCGTTGAAGAGGGAATTTCAGGGAAAGGTCGCTATGGCTACACCTTC CSVEEGISGKGRYGYTF
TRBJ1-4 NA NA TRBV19 TGTGCCAGTAGTATGGCGGACGAGGAAGAACTGTTTTTT CASSMADEEELFF
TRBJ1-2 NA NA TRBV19 TGTGCCAGTAGTATCGATAACTATGGCTACACCTTC CASSIDNYGYTF
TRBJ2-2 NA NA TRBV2 TGTGCCAGCACCCGGGTTCGTCATGGGGAGCTGTTTTTT CASTRVRHGELFF
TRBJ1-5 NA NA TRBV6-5 TGTGCCAGCAGGCCGACAGGATATAGCAATCAGCCCCAGCATTTT CASRPTGYSNQPQHF
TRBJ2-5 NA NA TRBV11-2 TGTGCCAGCAGCTTAGACAACCCTCTGGCCTACAACCAAGAGACCCAGTACTTC CASSLDNPLAYNQETQYF
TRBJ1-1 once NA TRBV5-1 TGCGCCAGCAGCTTGGGGGCCCAAGGGGCTTTCTTT CASSLGAQGAFF
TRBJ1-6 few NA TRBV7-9 TGTGCCAGCAGCTTAGCCCCTTCAGGGAACGGGACACCCCTCCACTTT CASSLAPSGNGTPLHF
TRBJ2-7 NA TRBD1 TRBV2 TGTGCCACCAAAACAGGGGGCTTAACCGAGCAGTACTTC CATKTGGLTEQYF
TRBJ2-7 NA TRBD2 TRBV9 TGTGCCAGCAGCGTGACTAGCGATAGCTACGAGCAGTACTTC CASSVTSDSYEQYF
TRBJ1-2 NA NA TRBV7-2 TGTGCAGTGAAAGGCCGTTACTATGGCTACACCTTC CAVKGRYYGYTF
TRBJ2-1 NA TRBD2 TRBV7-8 TGTGCCAGCAGCCAAGATTCGCGGGGGGCTTACAATGAGCAGCTCTTC CASSQDSRGAYNEQLF
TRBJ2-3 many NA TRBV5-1 TGCGCCAGCAGCCCGCAGTCTGTCGCAGATACGCAGTATTTT CASSPQSVADTQYF
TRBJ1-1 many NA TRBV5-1 TGCGCCAGCAGCTTGGACACAGGGATTGGCACTGAAGCTTTCTTT CASSLDTGIGTEAFF
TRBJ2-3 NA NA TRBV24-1 TGTGCCACCAGTGATTTAAACCTAGCCGGCACAGATACGCAGTATTTT CATSDLNLAGTDTQYF
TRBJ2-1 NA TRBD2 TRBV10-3 TGTGCCATCAGTGACGGGGGGGTTTCATACAATGAGCAGTTCTTC CAISDGGVSYNEQFF
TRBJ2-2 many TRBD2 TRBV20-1 TGCAGTGCAAAGTCCCTGCTATTACTAGCGGGGGGGCGGACCGGGGAGCTGTTTTTT CSAKSLLLLAGGRTGELFF
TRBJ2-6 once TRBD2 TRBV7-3 TGTGCCAGCAGCCGCGGACTAGCGGGGGCCAACGTCCTGACTTTC CASSRGLAGANVLTF
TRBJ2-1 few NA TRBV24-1 TGTGCCACCAGTGATTCCGGGACCACCAATGAGCAGTTCTTC CATSDSGTTNEQFF
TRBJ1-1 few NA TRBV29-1 TGCAGCGTGGATGGGACGGGAATGAACACTGAAGCTTTCTTT CSVDGTGMNTEAFF
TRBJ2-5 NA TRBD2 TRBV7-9 TGTGCCAGCAGCTTGACTAGCGGGGGGTCCCAAGAGACCCAGTACTTC CASSLTSGGSQETQYF
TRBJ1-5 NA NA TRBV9 TGTGCCAGCAGCGTGGGGGGAGCCTACGAGCAGCCCCGGCATTTT CASSVGGAYEQPRHF
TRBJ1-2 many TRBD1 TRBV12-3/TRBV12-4 TGTGCCAGCAGTCCAATTTTCTGGGACAGGGGAGATGGCTACACCTTC CASSPIFWDRGDGYTF
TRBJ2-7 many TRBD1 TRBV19 TGTGCCAGTAGTATCCCGGGACAGGGGAGCTACGAGCAGTACTTC CASSIPGQGSYEQYF
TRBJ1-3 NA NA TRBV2 TGTGCCAGCATAACAGGGAATCGAAACACCATATATTTT CASITGNRNTIYF
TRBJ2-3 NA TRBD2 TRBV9 TGTGCCAGCAGCGTAGAGGGACTAGCGGCAGATACGCAGTATTTT CASSVEGLAADTQYF
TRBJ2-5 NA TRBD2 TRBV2 TGTGCCAGCAGTGGGACTAGCGGGGGGGATACCCAAGAGACCCAGTACTTC CASSGTSGGDTQETQYF
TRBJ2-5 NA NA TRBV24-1 TGTGCCACCAGTGATTTAGCTGGTCCGTACCAAGAGACCCAGTACTTC CATSDLAGPYQETQYF